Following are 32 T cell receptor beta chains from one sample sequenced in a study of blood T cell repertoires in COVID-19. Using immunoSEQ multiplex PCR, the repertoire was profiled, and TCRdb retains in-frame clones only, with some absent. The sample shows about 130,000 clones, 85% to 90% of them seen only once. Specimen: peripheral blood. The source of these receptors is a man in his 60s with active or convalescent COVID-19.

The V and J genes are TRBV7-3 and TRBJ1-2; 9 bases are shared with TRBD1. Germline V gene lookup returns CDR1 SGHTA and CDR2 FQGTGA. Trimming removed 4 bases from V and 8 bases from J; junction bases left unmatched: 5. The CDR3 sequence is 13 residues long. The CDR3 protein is CASSSTGGNGYTF. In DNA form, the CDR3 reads TGTGCCAGCAGCTCTACAGGGGGCAACGGCTACACCTTC.

Here the CDR3 DNA reads TGCAGTGCCACAGGGTCAGCGGAGGACACCTTC. Translation: CSATGSAEDTF. The V and J genes are TRBV20-1 and TRBJ1-2, with D possibly being TRBD1 (6 bases). The CDR3 contains 11 residues. Germline CDR1 and CDR2: DFQATT and SNEGSKA (reference sequence). V lost 6 bases and J 12 bases, leaving 17 bases between the germline ends.

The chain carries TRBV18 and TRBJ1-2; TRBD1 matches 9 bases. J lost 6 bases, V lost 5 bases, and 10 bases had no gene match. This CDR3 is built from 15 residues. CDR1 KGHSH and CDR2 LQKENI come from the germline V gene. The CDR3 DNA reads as TGTGCCAGCTCATCGGGACAGGGTGTCAGGAATGGCTACACCTTC. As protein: CASSSGQGVRNGYTF.

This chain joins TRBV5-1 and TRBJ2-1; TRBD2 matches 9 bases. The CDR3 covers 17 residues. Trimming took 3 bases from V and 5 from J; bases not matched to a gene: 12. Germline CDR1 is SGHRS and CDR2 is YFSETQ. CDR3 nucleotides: TGCGCCAGCAGCTCCGGGGGACTAGCCCGAACCAACAATGAGCAGTTCTTC. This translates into CASSSGGLARTNNEQFF.

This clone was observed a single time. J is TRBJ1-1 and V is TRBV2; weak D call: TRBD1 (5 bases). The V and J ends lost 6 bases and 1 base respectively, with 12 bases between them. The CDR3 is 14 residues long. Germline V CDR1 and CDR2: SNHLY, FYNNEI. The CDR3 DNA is TGTGCCAGCAGCGAGGCAGGACAGAACACTGAAGCTTTCTTT. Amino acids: CASSEAGQNTEAFF.

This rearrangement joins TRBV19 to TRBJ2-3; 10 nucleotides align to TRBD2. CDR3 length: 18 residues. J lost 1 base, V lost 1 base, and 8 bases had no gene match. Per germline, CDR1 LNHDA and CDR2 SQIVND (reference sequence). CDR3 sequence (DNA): TGTGCCAGTAGTATAGCGTCGGGGCTAGCGGGGGGCACAGATACGCAGTATTTT. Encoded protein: CASSIASGLAGGTDTQYF.

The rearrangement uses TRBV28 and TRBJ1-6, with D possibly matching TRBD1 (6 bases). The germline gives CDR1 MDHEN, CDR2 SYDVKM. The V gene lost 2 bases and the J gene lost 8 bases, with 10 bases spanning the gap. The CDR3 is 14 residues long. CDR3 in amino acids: CASSLRYRDSPLHF. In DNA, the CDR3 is TGTGCCAGCAGTTTACGATACAGGGATTCACCCCTCCACTTT.

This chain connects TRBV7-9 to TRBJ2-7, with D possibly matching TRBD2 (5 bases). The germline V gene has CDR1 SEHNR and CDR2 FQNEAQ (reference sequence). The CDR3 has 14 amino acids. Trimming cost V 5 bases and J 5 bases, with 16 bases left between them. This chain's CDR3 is CASSVIRGYDEQYF. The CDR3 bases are TGTGCCAGCAGCGTTATAAGAGGGTATGACGAGCAGTACTTC.

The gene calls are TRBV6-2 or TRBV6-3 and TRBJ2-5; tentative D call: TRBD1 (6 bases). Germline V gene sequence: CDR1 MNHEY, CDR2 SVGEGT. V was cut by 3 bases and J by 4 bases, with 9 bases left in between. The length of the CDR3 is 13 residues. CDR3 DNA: TGTGCCAGCAGTTATGTGGGGGCAGAGACCCAGTACTTC. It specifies CASSYVGAETQYF.

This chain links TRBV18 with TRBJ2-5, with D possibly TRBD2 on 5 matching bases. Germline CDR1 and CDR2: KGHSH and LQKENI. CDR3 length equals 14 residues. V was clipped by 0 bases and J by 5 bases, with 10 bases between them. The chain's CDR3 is CASSPPPGGETQYF. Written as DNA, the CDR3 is TGTGCCAGCTCACCACCGCCTGGAGGTGAGACCCAGTACTTC.

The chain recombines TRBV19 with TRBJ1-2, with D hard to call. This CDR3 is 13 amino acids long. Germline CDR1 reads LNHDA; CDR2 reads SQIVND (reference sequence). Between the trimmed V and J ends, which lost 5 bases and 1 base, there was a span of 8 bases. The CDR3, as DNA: TGTGCCAGTAGTGCAGAGGATAACTATGGCTACACCTTC. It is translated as CASSAEDNYGYTF. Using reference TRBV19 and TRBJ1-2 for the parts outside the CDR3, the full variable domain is DGGITQSPKYLFRKEGQNVTLSCEQNLNHDAMYWYRQDPGQGLRLIYYSQIVNDFQKGDIAEGYSVSREKKESFPLTVTSAQKNPTAFYLCASSAEDNYGYTFGSGTRLTVV.

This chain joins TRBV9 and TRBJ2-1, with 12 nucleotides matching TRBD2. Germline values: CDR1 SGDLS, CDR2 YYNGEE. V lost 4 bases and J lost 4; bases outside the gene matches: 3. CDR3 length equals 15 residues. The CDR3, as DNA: TGTGCCAGCAGCCAGACTAGCGGGAGTTACAATGAGCAGTTCTTC. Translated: CASSQTSGSYNEQFF.

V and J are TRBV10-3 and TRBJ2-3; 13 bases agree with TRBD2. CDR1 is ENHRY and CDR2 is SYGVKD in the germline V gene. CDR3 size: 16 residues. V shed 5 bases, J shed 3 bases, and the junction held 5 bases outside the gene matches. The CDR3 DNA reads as TGTGCCATCAGTCAAATGACTAGCGGGGGGACAGATACGCAGTATTTT. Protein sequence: CAISQMTSGGTDTQYF.

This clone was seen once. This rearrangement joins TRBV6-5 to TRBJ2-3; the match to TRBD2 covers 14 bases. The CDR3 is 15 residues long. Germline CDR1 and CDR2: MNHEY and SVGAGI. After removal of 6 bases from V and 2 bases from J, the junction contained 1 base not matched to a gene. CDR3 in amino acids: CASRGLAGVTDTQYF. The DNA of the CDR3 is TGTGCCAGCAGGGGACTAGCGGGAGTCACAGATACGCAGTATTTT.

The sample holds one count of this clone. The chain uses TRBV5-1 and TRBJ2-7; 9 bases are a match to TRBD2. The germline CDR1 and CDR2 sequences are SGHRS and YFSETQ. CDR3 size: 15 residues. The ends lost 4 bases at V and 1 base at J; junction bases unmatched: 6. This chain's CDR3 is CASSPTSGFSYEQYF. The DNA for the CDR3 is TGCGCCAGCAGCCCCACTAGCGGGTTTTCCTACGAGCAGTACTTC.

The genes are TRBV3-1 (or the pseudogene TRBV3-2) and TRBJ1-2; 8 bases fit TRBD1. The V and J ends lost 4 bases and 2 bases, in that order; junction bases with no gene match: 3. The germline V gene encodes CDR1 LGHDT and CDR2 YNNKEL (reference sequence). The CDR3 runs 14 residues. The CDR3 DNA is TGTGCCAGCAGCCCCACAGGGGGAAACTATGGCTACACCTTC. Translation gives CASSPTGGNYGYTF.

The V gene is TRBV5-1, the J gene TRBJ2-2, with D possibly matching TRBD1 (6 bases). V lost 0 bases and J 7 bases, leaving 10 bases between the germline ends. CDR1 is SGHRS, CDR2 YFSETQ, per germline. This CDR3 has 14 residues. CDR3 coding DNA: TGCGCCAGCAGCTTGGAGGGGGAAGGCGGGGAGCTGTTTTTT. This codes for CASSLEGEGGELFF.

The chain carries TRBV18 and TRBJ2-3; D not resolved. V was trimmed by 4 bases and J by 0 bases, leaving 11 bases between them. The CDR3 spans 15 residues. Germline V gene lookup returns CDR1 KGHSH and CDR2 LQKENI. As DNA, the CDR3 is TGTGCCAGCTCACAAGAGCTGGGCAGCACAGATACGCAGTATTTT. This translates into CASSQELGSTDTQYF.

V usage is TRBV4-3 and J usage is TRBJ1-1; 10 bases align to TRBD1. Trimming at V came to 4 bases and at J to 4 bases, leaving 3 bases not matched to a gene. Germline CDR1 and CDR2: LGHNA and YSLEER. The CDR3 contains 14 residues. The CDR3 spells CASSRTGGATEAFF. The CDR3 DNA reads TGCGCCAGCAGCCGGACAGGGGGTGCCACTGAAGCTTTCTTT.

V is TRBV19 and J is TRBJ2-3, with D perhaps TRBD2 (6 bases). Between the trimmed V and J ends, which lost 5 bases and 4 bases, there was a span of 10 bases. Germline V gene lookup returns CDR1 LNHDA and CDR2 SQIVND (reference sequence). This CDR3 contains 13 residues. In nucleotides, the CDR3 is TGTGCCAGTAGTGCCGGAGGGCCAGATACGCAGTATTTT. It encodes CASSAGGPDTQYF.

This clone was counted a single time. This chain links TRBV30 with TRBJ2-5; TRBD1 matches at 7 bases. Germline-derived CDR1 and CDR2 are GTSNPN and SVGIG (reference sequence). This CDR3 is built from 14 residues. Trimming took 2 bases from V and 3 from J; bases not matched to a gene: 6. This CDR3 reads CAWSRYRGKETQYF. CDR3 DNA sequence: TGTGCCTGGAGTAGGTACAGGGGAAAAGAGACCCAGTACTTC. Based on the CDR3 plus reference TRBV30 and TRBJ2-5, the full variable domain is SQTIHQWPATLVQPVGSPLSLECTVEGTSNPNLYWYRQAAGRGLQLLFYSVGIGQISSEVPQNLSASRPQDRQFILSSKKLLLSDSGFYLCAWSRYRGKETQYFGPGTRLLVL.

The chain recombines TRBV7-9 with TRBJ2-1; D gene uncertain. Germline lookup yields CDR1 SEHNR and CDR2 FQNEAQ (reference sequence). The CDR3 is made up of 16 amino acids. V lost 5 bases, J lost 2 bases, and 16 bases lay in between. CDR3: CASSENHGPPYNEQFF. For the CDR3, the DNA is TGTGCCAGCAGCGAAAATCATGGGCCCCCCTACAATGAGCAGTTCTTC.

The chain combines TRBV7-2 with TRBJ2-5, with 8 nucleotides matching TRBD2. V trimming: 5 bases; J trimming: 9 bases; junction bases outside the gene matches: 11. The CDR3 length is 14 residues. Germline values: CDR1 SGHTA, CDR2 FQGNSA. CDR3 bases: TGTGCCAGCAGCAAACCCGAGGGTAGCGGGGCCCAGTACTTC. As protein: CASSKPEGSGAQYF.

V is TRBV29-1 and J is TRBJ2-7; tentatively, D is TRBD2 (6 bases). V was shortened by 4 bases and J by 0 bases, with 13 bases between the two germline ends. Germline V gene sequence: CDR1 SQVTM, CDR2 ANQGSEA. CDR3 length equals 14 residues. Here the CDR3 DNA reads TGCAGCGTTGTAGGCGGAGGGAGCTCCTACGAGCAGTACTTC. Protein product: CSVVGGGSSYEQYF.

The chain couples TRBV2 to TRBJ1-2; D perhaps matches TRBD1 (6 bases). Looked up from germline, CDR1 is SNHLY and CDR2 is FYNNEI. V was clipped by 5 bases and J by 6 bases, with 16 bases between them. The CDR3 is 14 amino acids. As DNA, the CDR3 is TGTGCCAGCAGTTTACAGGGTAGGGAAGATGGCTACACCTTC. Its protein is CASSLQGREDGYTF. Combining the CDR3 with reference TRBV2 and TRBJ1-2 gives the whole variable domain EPEVTQTPSHQVTQMGQEVILRCVPISNHLYFYWYRQILGQKVEFLVSFYNNEISEKSEIFDDQFSVERPDGSNFTLKIRSTKLEDSAMYFCASSLQGREDGYTFGSGTRLTVV.

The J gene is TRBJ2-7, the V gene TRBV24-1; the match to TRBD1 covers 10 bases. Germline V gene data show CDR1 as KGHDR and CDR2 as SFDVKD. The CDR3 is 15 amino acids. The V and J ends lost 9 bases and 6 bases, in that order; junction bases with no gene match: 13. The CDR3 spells CATQPGQGSPPEQYF. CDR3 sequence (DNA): TGTGCCACCCAACCGGGACAGGGGTCCCCCCCCGAGCAGTACTTC.

The CDR3 region is CASSYDGEGGGYTF. The CDR3 DNA reads TGTGCCAGCAGTTACGATGGGGAAGGAGGCGGCTACACCTTC. The V call is TRBV6-5, the J call TRBJ1-2, with no clear D. The CDR3 contains 14 residues. Trimming stripped 2 bases from V and 8 bases from J, with 15 bases between. The V gene's germline CDR1 is MNHEY and CDR2 SVGAGI.

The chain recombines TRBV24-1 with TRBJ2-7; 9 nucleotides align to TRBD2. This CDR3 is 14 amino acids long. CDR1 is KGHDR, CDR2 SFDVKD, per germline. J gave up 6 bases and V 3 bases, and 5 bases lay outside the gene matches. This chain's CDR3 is CATSDIAGESEQYF. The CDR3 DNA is TGTGCCACCAGTGATATAGCGGGAGAGTCCGAGCAGTACTTC.

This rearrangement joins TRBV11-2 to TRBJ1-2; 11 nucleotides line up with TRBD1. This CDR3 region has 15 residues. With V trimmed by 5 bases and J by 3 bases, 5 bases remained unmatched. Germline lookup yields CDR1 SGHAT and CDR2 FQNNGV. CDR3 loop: CASSLGQGAYYGYTF. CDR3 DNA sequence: TGTGCCAGCAGCCTCGGACAGGGGGCTTACTATGGCTACACCTTC.

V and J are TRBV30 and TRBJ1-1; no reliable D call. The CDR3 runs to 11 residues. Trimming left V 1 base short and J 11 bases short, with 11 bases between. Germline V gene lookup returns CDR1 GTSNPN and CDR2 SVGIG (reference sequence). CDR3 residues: CAWSGGLHAFF. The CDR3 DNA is TGTGCCTGGAGTGGAGGACTTCACGCTTTCTTT.

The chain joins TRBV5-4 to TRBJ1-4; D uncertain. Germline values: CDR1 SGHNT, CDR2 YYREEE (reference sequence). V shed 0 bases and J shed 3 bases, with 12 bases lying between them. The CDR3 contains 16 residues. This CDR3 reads CASSLGAPGPNEKLFF. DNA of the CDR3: TGTGCCAGCAGCTTGGGGGCGCCAGGCCCTAATGAAAAACTGTTTTTT.

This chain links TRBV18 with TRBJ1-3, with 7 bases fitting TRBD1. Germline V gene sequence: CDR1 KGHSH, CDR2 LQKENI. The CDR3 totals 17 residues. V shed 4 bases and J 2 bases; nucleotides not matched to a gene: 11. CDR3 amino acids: CASSQPRPGQPGNTIYF. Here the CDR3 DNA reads TGTGCCAGCTCACAACCAAGACCGGGACAGCCTGGAAACACCATATATTTT.